The 12 T cell receptor beta chains below all came from one sample that was sequenced in a study of beta chain features in type 1 diabetes. Broader study findings: Researchers report that Type 1 diabetes patients had moderately but significantly shorter TCRB CDR3s across all four CD4+ subsets.

Since all of the isolated RNA was reverse transcribed, expressed TCRB transcripts were what got sequenced. Sequencing was performed with immunoSEQ multiplex PCR; in TCRdb, only in-frame clones are kept and a portion is missing. The sample includes under 250,000 clones, approximately 14% of them seen just once. For these TCRs, the target antigens are not known. Sequenced sample: naive CD4+ T cells from blood. These receptors came from a man aged 25-45 years with type 1 diabetes.

The J gene is TRBJ2-5, the V gene TRBV5-1; D unclear. CDR1 is SGHRS, CDR2 YFSETQ, per germline. CDR3 size: 11 residues. Trimming took 5 bases from V and 3 from J, leaving 5 bases between them. As DNA, the CDR3 is TGCGCCAGCAGACTGAAAGAGACCCAGTACTTC. It specifies CASRLKETQYF.

The chain recombines TRBV7-9 with TRBJ1-1; 8 bases align to TRBD1. The V and J ends lost 3 bases and 0 bases, in that order; junction bases with no gene match: 6. Germline assignment: CDR1 SEHNR and CDR2 FQNEAQ (reference sequence). This CDR3 comprises 16 residues. CDR3 in amino acids: CASSFPRGPLNTEAFF. CDR3 DNA: TGTGCCAGCAGCTTCCCCAGGGGGCCTTTGAACACTGAAGCTTTCTTT.

The V call is TRBV7-9, the J call TRBJ2-5; 7 bases are a match to TRBD1. From germline, CDR1 is SEHNR and CDR2 FQNEAQ (reference sequence). The CDR3 covers 13 residues. The junction had 3 bases not matched to a gene; V was cut back by 5 bases and J by 3 bases. This CDR3 reads CASSRQGEETQYF. DNA for the CDR3: TGTGCCAGCAGCCGACAGGGCGAAGAGACCCAGTACTTC.

The sample holds a few counts of this clone. The V gene is TRBV4-1, the J gene TRBJ1-2, with 7 bases lining up with TRBD1. CDR1 and CDR2 (germline): MGHRA, YSYEKL. This CDR3 has 16 amino acids. Losses at the gene ends were 0 bases for V and 3 bases for J; bases not matched to a gene: 7. As DNA, the CDR3 is TGCGCCAGCAGCCAAGATCTCGGACAGGCATACTATGGCTACACCTTC. This encodes CASSQDLGQAYYGYTF.

In this sample, this clone turned up a few times. This CDR3 reads CAWTVYNSPLHF. The CDR3 nucleotides are TGTGCCTGGACAGTCTATAATTCACCCCTCCACTTT. V is TRBV30 and J is TRBJ1-6, with D unclear. Per the germline V gene, CDR1 is GTSNPN and CDR2 is SVGIG (reference sequence). Trimming cost V 4 bases and J 3 bases, with 4 bases left between them. The CDR3 is 12 residues long.

This clone was seen more than once but under ten times. This chain links TRBV5-1 with TRBJ2-5; D is uncertain. Germline V lookup: CDR1 SGHRS, CDR2 YFSETQ. The V end was cut by 5 bases, the J end by 1 base, with 6 bases between. The CDR3 spans 12 residues. The CDR3, as DNA: TGCGCCAGCAGTCTAACCCAAGAGACCCAGTACTTC. It codes for CASSLTQETQYF.

V is TRBV4-1 and J is TRBJ2-7; 7 nucleotides match TRBD1. From germline, CDR1 is MGHRA and CDR2 YSYEKL. The CDR3 extends over 15 amino acids. Trimming took 1 base from V and 1 from J; bases not matched to a gene: 4. DNA of the CDR3: TGCGCCAGCAGCCAAGTACCGGGACAGTCCTACGAGCAGTACTTC. Its protein is CASSQVPGQSYEQYF.

This clone has just a few counts. The V and J genes are TRBV6-5 and TRBJ2-6; D might be TRBD1 (6 bases). Germline V CDR1 and CDR2: MNHEY, SVGAGI. The CDR3 covers 15 residues. The V gene lost 5 bases and the J gene lost 2 bases, with 10 bases spanning the gap. The chain's CDR3 is CASSTAGAGANVLTF. The DNA of the CDR3 is TGTGCCAGCAGTACGGCAGGGGCTGGGGCCAACGTCCTGACTTTC.

This clone was seen more than once but under ten times. The rearrangement joins TRBV7-2 to TRBJ2-5, with D maybe TRBD2 (5 bases). The CDR3 has 17 amino acids. V lost 3 bases, J lost 0 bases, and 17 bases lay in between. The V gene's germline CDR1 is SGHTA and CDR2 FQGNSA. The CDR3 bases are TGTGCCAGCAGCTTGAGACTACCCTCACCCAACCAAGAGACCCAGTACTTC. Translation: CASSLRLPSPNQETQYF.

This sequence joins TRBV30 and TRBJ2-1; 14 nucleotides line up with TRBD2. The CDR3 runs to 17 residues. Germline values: CDR1 GTSNPN, CDR2 SVGIG (reference sequence). Losses at the gene ends were 0 bases for V and 8 bases for J; bases not matched to a gene: 9. The CDR3 DNA reads TGTGCCTGGAGTGTAAGGGGGACTAGCGGGAGTAGGTATGAGCAGTTCTTC. This codes for CAWSVRGTSGSRYEQFF.

The chain is built from TRBV11-2 and TRBJ2-5, with TRBD1 as a possible D gene (6 bases). Germline CDR1 reads SGHAT; CDR2 reads FQNNGV. With 1 base removed from V and 5 bases from J, the gap between germline ends came to 20 bases. This CDR3 is built from 17 residues. CDR3 in amino acids: CASSLGPGQPSLETQYF. Here the CDR3 DNA reads TGTGCCAGCAGCTTAGGACCCGGACAGCCGAGTCTTGAGACCCAGTACTTC.

The V call is TRBV7-2, the J call TRBJ2-1, with 7 bases matching TRBD1. The CDR3 consists of 15 residues. Germline V gene lookup returns CDR1 SGHTA and CDR2 FQGNSA. V lost 4 bases to trimming and J lost 6 bases; unmatched junction nucleotides: 9. The CDR3 sequence is CASSSLGQPVNEQFF. The CDR3, as DNA: TGTGCCAGCAGCTCCCTGGGACAGCCGGTCAATGAGCAGTTCTTC.